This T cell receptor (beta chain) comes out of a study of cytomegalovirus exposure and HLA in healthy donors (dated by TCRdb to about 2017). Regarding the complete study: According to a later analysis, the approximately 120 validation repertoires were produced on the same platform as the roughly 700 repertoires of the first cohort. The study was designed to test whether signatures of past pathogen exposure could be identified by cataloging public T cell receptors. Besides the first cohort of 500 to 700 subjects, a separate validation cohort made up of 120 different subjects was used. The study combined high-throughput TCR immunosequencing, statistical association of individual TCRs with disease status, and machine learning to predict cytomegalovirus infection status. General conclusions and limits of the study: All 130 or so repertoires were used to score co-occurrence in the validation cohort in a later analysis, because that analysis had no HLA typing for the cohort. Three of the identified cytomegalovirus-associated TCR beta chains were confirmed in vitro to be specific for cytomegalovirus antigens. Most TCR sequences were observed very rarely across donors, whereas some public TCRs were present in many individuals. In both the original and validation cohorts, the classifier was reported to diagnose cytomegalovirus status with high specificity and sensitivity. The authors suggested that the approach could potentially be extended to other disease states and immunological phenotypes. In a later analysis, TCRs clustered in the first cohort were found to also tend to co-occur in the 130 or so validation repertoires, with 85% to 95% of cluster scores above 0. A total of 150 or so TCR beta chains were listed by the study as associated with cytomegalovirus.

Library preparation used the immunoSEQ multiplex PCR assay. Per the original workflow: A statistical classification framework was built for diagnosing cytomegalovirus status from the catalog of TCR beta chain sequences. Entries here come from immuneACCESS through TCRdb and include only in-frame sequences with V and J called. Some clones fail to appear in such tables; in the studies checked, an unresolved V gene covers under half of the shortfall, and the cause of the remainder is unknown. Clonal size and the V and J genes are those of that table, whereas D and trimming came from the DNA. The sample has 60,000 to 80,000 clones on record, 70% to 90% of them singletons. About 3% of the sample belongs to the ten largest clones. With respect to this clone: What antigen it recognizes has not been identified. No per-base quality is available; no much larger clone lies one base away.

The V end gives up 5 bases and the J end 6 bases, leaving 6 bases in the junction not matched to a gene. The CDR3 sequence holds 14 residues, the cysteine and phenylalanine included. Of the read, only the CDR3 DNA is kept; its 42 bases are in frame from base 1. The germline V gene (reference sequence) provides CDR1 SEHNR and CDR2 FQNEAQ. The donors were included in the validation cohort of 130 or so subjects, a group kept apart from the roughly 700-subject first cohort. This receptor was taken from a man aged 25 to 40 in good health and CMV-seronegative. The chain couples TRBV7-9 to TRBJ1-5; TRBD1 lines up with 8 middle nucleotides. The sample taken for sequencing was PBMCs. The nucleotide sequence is TGTGCCAGCAGCGTGGGACAGGTCGGTCAGCCCCAGCATTTT. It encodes CASSVGQVGQPQHF. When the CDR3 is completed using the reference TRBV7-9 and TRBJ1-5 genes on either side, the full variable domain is DTGVSQNPRHKITKRGQNVTFRCDPISEHNRLYWYRQTLGQGPEFLTYFQNEAQLEKSRLLSDRFSAERPKGSFSTLEIQRTEQGDSAMYLCASSVGQVGQPQHFGDGTRLSIL.